This T cell receptor beta chain was sequenced for a study of tumor-infiltrating lymphocytes in primary liver carcinoma (dated by TCRdb to 2016 to 2017). The study in broad terms: The five patients, three men and two women aged 30 to 69 years, had hepatocellular carcinoma (four) or combined HCC and intrahepatic cholangiocarcinoma (one). The roughly 25 tumor region samples were profiled with Agilent mRNA microarrays so that TCRbeta repertoire diversity could be related to the local molecular phenotype. Repertoires from technical replicates were highly reproducible, with mean shared-clone rates roughly 0.87 and correlation coefficients above 0.95. A total of some 35 specimens from 5 patients underwent TCRbeta repertoire sequencing, comprising about 25 tumor regions, 5 adjacent noncancerous liver tissues and 5 peripheral blood samples. The five patients had tumors of stage T1-T3 N0M0, with maximum diameters ranging from roughly 4.2 to 10 cm. Samples yielded roughly 3.5 to 8 million productive TCRbeta reads; read depth did not differ significantly between tissue types. For each liver tumor, the study sampled five regions along with adjacent normal tissue and blood, and applied TCRbeta repertoire sequencing, expression microarrays and whole-exome sequencing. Study-wide findings and limitations: Compared with blood, tumors had a significantly larger share of the repertoire taken up by the top 250 clones (p = 0.039). Repertoire overlap was found to be higher between tumor regions (mean roughly 36%) than between tumor-adjacent (about 17%) or tumor-blood (roughly 15%) pairs, consistent with antigen-driven expansion. Only the TCR beta chain was sequenced, so true repertoire diversity is likely underestimated because unpaired alpha chains were not captured. Bulk unsorted samples precluded comparing CD4+ and CD8+ T cell repertoires. Only about 8-24% of top clones were present in all five regions of a tumor, suggesting spatial heterogeneity of tumor-infiltrating T cells. Only 4 or 5 patients were included in the study, and the authors note that the findings should be validated in a larger study.

V loses 6 bases, J loses 7 bases, and the germline ends lie 17 bases apart. Sequences MNHEY (CDR1) and SMNVEV (CDR2) are obtained from the germline V gene (reference sequence). The CDR3 numbers 14 residues from cysteine through phenylalanine. Only the CDR3 region is kept as DNA, spanning 42 bases read in frame from base 1. On this clonotype itself: Its antigen is not yet known. A much larger clone lies one base from this, so it may be a read error.

Without any cell sorting, total RNA and DNA were co-extracted from around 18-30 mg of bulk tissue using the AllPrep DNA/RNA mini kit. Between November 2015 and early 2016, roughly five patients in China with histopathologically diagnosed primary liver carcinoma had their tumors surgically resected. Chronic HBV infection was present in the patients, and the patients were treatment-naive at sampling. Five spatially separated regions were sampled per tumor: superior, inferior, left-lateral and right-lateral poles, plus the tumor centre. More than 75% viable tumor cells were found by histology in every tumor sample. Fresh tumor and adjacent tissue pieces were bisected; one half was stored in RNAlater at -80°C, the other sent for histology. TCRbeta-specific cDNA was reverse-transcribed from approximately 500 ng total RNA using a constant-region primer and ProtoScript II reverse transcriptase. The TCRbeta libraries were prepared through three rounds of nested multiplex PCR following a slightly modified ARM-PCR procedure. Each of the first two PCR rounds ran for around 11 cycles and used multiplex TRBV1-TRBV30 forward primers together with a Cbeta reverse primer. A final 25-cycle PCR with Deep VentR polymerase added sample barcodes and Illumina adapters. Before sequencing, amplicons of 200-500 bp were gel-purified using a QIAquick gel extraction kit. An Illumina HiSeq 2500 was used to sequence the TCRbeta amplicons with 250-bp paired-end reads. As for how the authors treated the data: To recover full CDR3 sequences, reads were quality-trimmed using Trimmomatic v0.33 and paired reads were then merged using FLASH v1.2.11. MiGEC v1.2.1b assigned V, D and J germline segments to the rearranged TCRbeta sequences. Clonotype statistics, along with Shannon-Wiener diversity indices, were calculated using VDJtools v1.0.0. To reduce sampling bias, subsequent analyses other than the diversity analysis used only the 250 most abundant clonotypes in each sample. In-frame beta chains were kept once TCRdb had trimmed the public reads at Q25 with fastp and called clones with MiXCR. Rows merge per CDR3 protein into single entries with the most common DNA and genes. These V and J calls are TCRdb output, not the study's own analysis. This sample lists 20,000 or so distinct CDR3 sequences; over 65% were detected once. Around 40% of the sample goes to the ten largest clones.

This receptor was taken from a man between 35 and 55 years old with primary liver carcinoma and hepatitis B virus infection. The sequencing input was liver tumor tissue from sampling region 1. This sample's cell subset or site label indicates: tumor region T1, superior pole. The sequence joins TRBV27 to TRBJ2-3, with TRBD1 as a weak D call on 6 bases. CDR3 loop: CASRASQDRNTQYF. The DNA sequence is given as TGTGCCAGCAGGGCGAGCCAGGACAGAAATACGCAGTATTTT.